These 19 T cell receptor beta chains were sequenced from one sample in a study of siplizumab effects on memory and regulatory T cells. The method was immunoSEQ multiplex PCR; TCRdb's version includes in-frame clones alone and lacks a portion of them. The sample records about 100,000 clones, 85% to 95% being singletons. Sequenced: non-Treg CD4+ T cells sorted from blood. The receptors were sampled from a human donor in good health.

Only one count was recorded for this clone. The chain employs TRBV25-1 and TRBJ2-3, with no clear D. The CDR3 extends over 18 amino acids. Trimming left V 3 bases short and J 0 bases short, with 19 bases between. The germline V gene encodes CDR1 MGHDK and CDR2 SYGVNS. CDR3 nucleotide sequence: TGTGCCAGCAGTGAGGCTACCAAAGTCATGGGTAGCACAGATACGCAGTATTTT. Its protein is CASSEATKVMGSTDTQYF.

This sequence joins TRBV6-6 and TRBJ1-6; 9 bases align to TRBD1. Looked up from germline, CDR1 is MNHNY and CDR2 is SVGAGI (reference sequence). The CDR3 has 14 residues. With V trimmed by 5 bases and J by 6 bases, 2 bases remained unmatched. CDR3: CASSQGQGNSPLHF. The CDR3 coding sequence is TGTGCCAGCAGTCAGGGACAGGGTAATTCACCCCTCCACTTT.

This chain connects TRBV6-5 to TRBJ2-1; D is undetermined. V dropped 2 bases and J dropped 9 bases, with 5 bases sitting between them. This CDR3 spans 11 amino acids. Germline CDR1 is MNHEY and CDR2 is SVGAGI. In DNA, the CDR3 is TGTGCCAGCAGTTACGTTGGTGAGCAGTTCTTC. Translated: CASSYVGEQFF.

The J gene is TRBJ2-7, the V gene TRBV4-2; D remains unclear. The CDR3 runs to 13 residues. Germline V gene sequence: CDR1 LGHNA, CDR2 YNFKEQ. V lost 0 bases, J lost 0 bases, and 3 bases lay in between. CDR3 sequence: CASSQDLSYEQYF. In DNA form, the CDR3 reads TGTGCCAGCAGCCAAGACCTCTCCTACGAGCAGTACTTC.

The genes are TRBV15 and TRBJ1-5; D may be TRBD1 (6 bases). The length of the CDR3 is 16 residues. V lost 0 bases and J 3 bases, leaving 12 bases between the germline ends. The V gene's germline CDR1 is LNHNV and CDR2 YYDKDF (reference sequence). The CDR3 DNA is TGTGCCACCAGCAGAGATACGGCAGGGGTCAATCAGCCCCAGCATTTT. The encoded protein is CATSRDTAGVNQPQHF.

The chain employs TRBV10-3 and TRBJ2-3, with D hard to call. This CDR3 contains 11 residues. The germline CDR1 and CDR2 sequences are ENHRY and SYGVKD. Trimming took off 2 bases at V and 4 bases at J, with 1 base between the two ends. This chain's CDR3 is CAISEADTQYF. CDR3 in DNA: TGTGCCATCAGTGAGGCAGATACGCAGTATTTT.

The rearrangement uses TRBV2 and TRBJ2-5, with D perhaps given as TRBD1 or TRBD2 (5 bases each). The CDR3 runs 14 residues. CDR1 is SNHLY, CDR2 FYNNEI, per germline. With 8 bases removed from V and 4 bases from J, the gap between germline ends came to 17 bases. The CDR3 is CASLSQGRGETQYF. The CDR3 DNA follows: TGTGCCAGCCTTAGCCAGGGACGGGGAGAGACCCAGTACTTC.

J is TRBJ2-7 and V is TRBV6-5; D is perhaps TRBD2 (5 bases). V was shortened by 4 bases and J by 1 base, with 11 bases between the two germline ends. Germline values: CDR1 MNHEY, CDR2 SVGAGI. This CDR3 has 14 residues. CDR3 protein: CASSSGLGSYEQYF. For the CDR3, the DNA is TGTGCCAGCAGTTCCGGACTGGGATCCTACGAGCAGTACTTC.

J is TRBJ2-7 and V is TRBV11-2; D might be TRBD1 or TRBD2, each matching 5 bases. Trimming took 0 bases from V and 4 from J, leaving 16 bases between them. Germline V CDR1 and CDR2: SGHAT, FQNNGV. The CDR3 consists of 16 residues. CDR3 coding DNA: TGTGCCAGCAGCTTAGACCGCCAGGGAGCCCGGTACGAGCAGTACTTC. Protein: CASSLDRQGARYEQYF.

V gene TRBV27 combines with J gene TRBJ2-2; possibly TRBD2 for D (5 bases). The germline V gene encodes CDR1 MNHEY and CDR2 SMNVEV (reference sequence). This CDR3 has 16 amino acids. The V end was cut by 5 bases, the J end by 6 bases, with 19 bases between. The CDR3 nucleotides are TGTGCCAGCAGTCGCACGGGCCCCCCCGGGGCCGGGGAGCTGTTTTTT. Residues: CASSRTGPPGAGELFF.

Concerning this clone: The junction does not match germline at one end; this may be a read error. The chain couples TRBV20-1 to TRBJ1-2; no definite D call. The CDR3 is 11 residues long. Germline loops: CDR1 DFQATT, CDR2 SNEGSKA (reference sequence). The CDR3, as DNA: TGCAGTGCTAGAGAGGAGACGAAGAGAGCCTTC. This encodes CSAREETKRAF.

CDR3 in DNA: TGCAGCGTCCGGGGGTACGGGGCCAACGTCCTGACTTTC. This encodes CSVRGYGANVLTF. The chain has TRBV29-1 and TRBJ2-6, with D perhaps matching TRBD2 (6 bases). V was shortened by 6 bases and J by 4 bases, with 10 bases between the two germline ends. The germline V gene has CDR1 SQVTM and CDR2 ANQGSEA. The CDR3 runs 13 residues.

The chain combines TRBV5-1 with TRBJ2-1, with 7 bases that match TRBD2. The germline gives CDR1 SGHRS, CDR2 YFSETQ. The trim removed 3 bases at V and 9 bases at J, leaving 21 bases unmatched. CDR3 length equals 18 residues. The CDR3 region has the DNA TGCGCCAGCAGCTCCTCTGTTCGAAGCGGGGAATTGCGTGGTGAGCAGTTCTTC. Amino acids: CASSSSVRSGELRGEQFF.

The chain combines TRBV19 with TRBJ2-2, with D possibly being TRBD1 (5 bases). Trimming shortened V by 7 bases and J by 4 bases, and 19 bases separated the two germline ends. In germline, CDR1 is LNHDA, CDR2 SQIVND (reference sequence). This CDR3 spans 16 amino acids. The CDR3 DNA sequence: TGTGCCAGTAACCCCAGGGAAAGGTCCCCCACCGGGGAGCTGTTTTTT. Its translation is CASNPRERSPTGELFF.

The J gene is TRBJ2-2, the V gene TRBV18; D possibly corresponds to TRBD2 (5 bases). The CDR3 is 16 amino acids. Trimming stripped 6 bases from V and 2 bases from J, with 16 bases between. From germline, CDR1 is KGHSH and CDR2 LQKENI. CDR3 loop: CASSRIAGENTGELFF. CDR3 nucleotides: TGTGCCAGCTCCCGAATCGCGGGTGAAAACACCGGGGAGCTGTTTTTT.

This clone was recorded only once. The chain has TRBV10-1 and TRBJ1-2; perhaps TRBD1 as D (5 bases). This CDR3 has 14 residues. V lost 3 bases and J lost 7, with 15 bases in between. Germline lookup yields CDR1 WNHNN and CDR2 SYGVQD (reference sequence). The CDR3, as DNA: TGCGCCAGCAGTGATGACAGCGGCCAAGGTGGCTACACCTTC. Amino acids: CASSDDSGQGGYTF.

The chain combines TRBV6-1 with TRBJ2-7; D remains ambiguous. This CDR3 spans 11 amino acids. The ends were cut back, 4 bases at V and 5 bases at J, with 6 bases in the middle. Germline loops: CDR1 MNHNS, CDR2 SASEGT. This CDR3 is CASSGYNEQYF. CDR3 nucleotides: TGTGCCAGCAGTGGGTATAACGAGCAGTACTTC.

The chain is built from TRBV5-4 and TRBJ2-2; 12 bases fit TRBD1. Germline V gene lookup returns CDR1 SGHNT and CDR2 YYREEE (reference sequence). V was pared by 3 bases and J by 4 bases, with 4 bases of the junction left unmatched. The CDR3 length is 16 residues. The CDR3 spells CASSWGQGAGTGELFF. The CDR3, as DNA: TGTGCCAGCAGCTGGGGACAGGGGGCGGGCACCGGGGAGCTGTTTTTT.

This chain connects TRBV11-2 to TRBJ2-5, with 10 bases matching TRBD1. The CDR3 has 14 residues. The V and J ends lost 4 bases and 4 bases, in that order; junction bases with no gene match: 3. The germline CDR1 and CDR2 sequences are SGHAT and FQNNGV. CDR3 loop: CASSSTGGGETQYF. The CDR3 nucleotides read TGTGCCAGCAGCTCGACAGGGGGCGGAGAGACCCAGTACTTC.